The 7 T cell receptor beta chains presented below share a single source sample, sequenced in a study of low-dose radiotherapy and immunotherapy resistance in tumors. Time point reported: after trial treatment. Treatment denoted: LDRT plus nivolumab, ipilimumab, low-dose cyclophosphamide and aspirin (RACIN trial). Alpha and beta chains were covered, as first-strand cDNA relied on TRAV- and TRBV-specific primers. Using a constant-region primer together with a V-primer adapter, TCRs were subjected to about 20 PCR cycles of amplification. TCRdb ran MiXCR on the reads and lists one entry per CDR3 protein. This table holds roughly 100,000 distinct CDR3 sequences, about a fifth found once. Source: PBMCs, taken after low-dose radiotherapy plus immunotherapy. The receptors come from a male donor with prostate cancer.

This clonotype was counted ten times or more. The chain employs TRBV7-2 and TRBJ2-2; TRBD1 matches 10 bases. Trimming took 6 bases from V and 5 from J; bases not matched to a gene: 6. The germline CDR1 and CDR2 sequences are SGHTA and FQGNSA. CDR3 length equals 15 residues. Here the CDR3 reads CASSKDRGRTGELFF. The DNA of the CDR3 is TGTGCCAGCAGTAAAGACAGGGGGCGTACCGGGGAGCTGTTTTTT.

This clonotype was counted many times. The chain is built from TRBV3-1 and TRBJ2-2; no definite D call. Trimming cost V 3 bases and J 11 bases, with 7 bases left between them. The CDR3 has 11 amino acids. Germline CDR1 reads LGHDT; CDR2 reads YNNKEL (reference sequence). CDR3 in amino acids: CASSHTFELFF. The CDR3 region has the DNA TGTGCCAGCAGCCACACCTTCGAGCTGTTTTTT.

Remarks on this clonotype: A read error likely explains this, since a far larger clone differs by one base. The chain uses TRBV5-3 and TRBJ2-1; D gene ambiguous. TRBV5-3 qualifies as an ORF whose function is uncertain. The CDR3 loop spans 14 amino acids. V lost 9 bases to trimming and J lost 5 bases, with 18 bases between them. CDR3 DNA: TGTGCCAACAGCGCAGGCTTTGGGCACAATGAGCAGTTCTTC. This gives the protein CANSAGFGHNEQFF.

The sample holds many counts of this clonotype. The CDR3 sequence: CASSELGLKNIQYF. The CDR3 coding sequence is TGTGCCAGCAGTGAACTGGGGCTTAAAAACATTCAGTACTTC. The J gene is TRBJ2-4, the V gene TRBV6-2 or TRBV6-3; possible D gene TRBD1, 5 bases. Per the germline V gene, CDR1 is MNHEY and CDR2 is SVGEGT. The V end was cut by 5 bases, the J end by 4 bases, with 12 bases between. CDR3 length: 14 amino acids.

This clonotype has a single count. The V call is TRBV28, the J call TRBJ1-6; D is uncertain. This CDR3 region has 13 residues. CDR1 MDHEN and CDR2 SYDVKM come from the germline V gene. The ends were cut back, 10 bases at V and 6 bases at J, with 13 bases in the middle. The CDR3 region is CATYEEFNSPLHF. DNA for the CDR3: TGTGCCACTTACGAGGAGTTTAATTCACCCCTCCACTTT.

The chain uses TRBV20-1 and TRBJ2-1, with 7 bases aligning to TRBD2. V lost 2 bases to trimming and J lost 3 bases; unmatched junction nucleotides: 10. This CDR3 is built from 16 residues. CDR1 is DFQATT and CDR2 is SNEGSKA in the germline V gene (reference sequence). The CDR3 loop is CSARPSRAGVYNEQFF. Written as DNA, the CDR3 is TGCAGTGCTAGACCCTCACGGGCGGGAGTCTACAATGAGCAGTTCTTC.

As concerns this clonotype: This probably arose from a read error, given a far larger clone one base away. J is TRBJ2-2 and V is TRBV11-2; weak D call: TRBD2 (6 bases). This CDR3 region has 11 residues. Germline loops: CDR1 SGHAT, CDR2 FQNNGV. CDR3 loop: CASRGYGGLFF. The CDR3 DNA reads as TGTGCCAGCAGGGGCTACGGGGGGCTGTTTTTT. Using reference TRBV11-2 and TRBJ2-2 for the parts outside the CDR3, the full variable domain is EAGVAQSPRYKIIEKRQSVAFWCNPISGHATLYWYQQILGQGPKLLIQFQNNGVVDDSQLPKDRFSAERLKGVDSTLKIQPAKLEDSAVYLCASRGYGGLFFGEGSRLTVL.